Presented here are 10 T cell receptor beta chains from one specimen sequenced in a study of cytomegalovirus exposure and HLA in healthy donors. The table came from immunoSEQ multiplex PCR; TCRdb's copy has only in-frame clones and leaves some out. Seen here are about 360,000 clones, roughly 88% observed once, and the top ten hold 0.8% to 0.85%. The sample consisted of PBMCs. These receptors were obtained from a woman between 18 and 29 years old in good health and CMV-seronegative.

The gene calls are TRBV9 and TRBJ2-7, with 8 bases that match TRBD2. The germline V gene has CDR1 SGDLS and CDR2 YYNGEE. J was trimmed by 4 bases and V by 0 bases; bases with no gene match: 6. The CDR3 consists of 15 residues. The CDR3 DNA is TGTGCCAGCAGCGTAGGGAGCGGGAGTCAGTACGAGCAGTACTTC. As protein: CASSVGSGSQYEQYF.

The CDR3 sequence is CASSALTGGRDTEAFF. In nucleotides, the CDR3 is TGTGCCAGCAGCGCGCTGACAGGGGGCAGGGACACTGAAGCTTTCTTT. This rearrangement joins TRBV7-9 to TRBJ1-1; TRBD1 matches at 10 bases. The CDR3 is 16 amino acids. V lost 5 bases and J lost 3; bases outside the gene matches: 9. Germline V gene data show CDR1 as SEHNR and CDR2 as FQNEAQ (reference sequence).

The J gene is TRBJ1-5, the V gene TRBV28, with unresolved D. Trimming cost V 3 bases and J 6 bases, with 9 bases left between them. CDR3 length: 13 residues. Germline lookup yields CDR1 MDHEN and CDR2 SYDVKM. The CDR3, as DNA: TGTGCCAGCAGTTTCGGATCGGGTCAGCCCCAGCATTTT. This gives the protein CASSFGSGQPQHF.

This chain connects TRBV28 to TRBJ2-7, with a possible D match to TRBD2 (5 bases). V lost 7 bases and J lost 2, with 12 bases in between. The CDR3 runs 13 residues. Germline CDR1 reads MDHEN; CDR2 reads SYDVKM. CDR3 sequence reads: CASTTGEPYEQYF. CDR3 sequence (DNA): TGTGCCAGCACGACCGGGGAACCCTACGAGCAGTACTTC.

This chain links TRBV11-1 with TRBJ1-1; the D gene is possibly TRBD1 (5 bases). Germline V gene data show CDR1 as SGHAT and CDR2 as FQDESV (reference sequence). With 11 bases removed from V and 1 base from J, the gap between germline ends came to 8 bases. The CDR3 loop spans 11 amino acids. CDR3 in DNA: TGTGCCGTCAGGGAGAACACTGAAGCTTTCTTT. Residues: CAVRENTEAFF. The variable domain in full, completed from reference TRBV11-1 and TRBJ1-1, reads EAEVAQSPRYKITEKSQAVAFWCDPISGHATLYWYRQILGQGPELLVQFQDESVVDDSQLPKDRFSAERLKGVDSTLKIQPAELGDSAMYLCAVRENTEAFFGQGTRLTVV.

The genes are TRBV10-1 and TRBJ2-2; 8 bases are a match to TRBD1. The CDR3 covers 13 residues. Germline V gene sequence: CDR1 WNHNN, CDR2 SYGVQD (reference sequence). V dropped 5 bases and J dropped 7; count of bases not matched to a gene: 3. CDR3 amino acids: CASSQGAGGELFF. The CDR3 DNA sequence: TGCGCCAGCAGTCAGGGGGCTGGCGGGGAGCTGTTTTTT.

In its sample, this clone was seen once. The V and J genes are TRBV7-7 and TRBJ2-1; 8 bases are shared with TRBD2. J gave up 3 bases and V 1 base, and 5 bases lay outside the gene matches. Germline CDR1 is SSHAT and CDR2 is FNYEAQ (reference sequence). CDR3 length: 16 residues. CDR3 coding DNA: TGTGCCAGCAGCTTAGGCACTCGGGGGGGCTACAATGAGCAGTTCTTC. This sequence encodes CASSLGTRGGYNEQFF.

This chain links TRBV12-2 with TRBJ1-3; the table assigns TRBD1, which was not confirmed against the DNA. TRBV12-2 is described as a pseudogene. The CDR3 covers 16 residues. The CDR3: CASRLVTGTGGSGVYF. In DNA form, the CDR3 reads TGTGCAAGTCGCTTAGTTACCGGGACAGGCGGCTCCGGGGTATATTTT.

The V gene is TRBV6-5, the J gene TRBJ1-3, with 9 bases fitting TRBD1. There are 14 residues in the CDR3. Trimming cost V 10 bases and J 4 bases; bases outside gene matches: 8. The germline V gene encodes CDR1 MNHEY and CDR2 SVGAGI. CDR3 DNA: TGTGCCACCTGGGACAGGGATTCCGGAAACACCATATATTTT. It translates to CATWDRDSGNTIYF.

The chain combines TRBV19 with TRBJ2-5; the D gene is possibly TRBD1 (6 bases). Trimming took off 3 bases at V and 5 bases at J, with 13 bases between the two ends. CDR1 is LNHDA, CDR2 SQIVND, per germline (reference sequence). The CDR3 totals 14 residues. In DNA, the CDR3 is TGTGCCAGTAGTATCCGGACAGTCCAGGAGACCCAGTACTTC. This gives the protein CASSIRTVQETQYF.